A selection of T cell receptor beta chains follows, all from one sample in a study of OX40 agonist ivuxolimab in advanced cancers. Only in-frame clones appear in the TCRdb table, and some are missing; sequencing was by immunoSEQ multiplex PCR. This sample has roughly 50,000 clones, with roughly 90% found just once. Sequencing used CD4+ or CD8+ T cells sorted from blood, obtained in a trial of the OX40 agonist ivuxolimab. The receptors shown here come from an adult with an advanced solid tumor such as melanoma, head and neck, liver or kidney cancer. The CDR3 runs from the conserved cysteine through the conserved F or W. The D gene is left open where the match is weak. For some rows the clone size is stated as once, few or many, or as a class when expanded; others skip it.

V gene	clone size	D gene	J gene	CDR3 protein	CDR3 DNA
TRBV7-6	-	-	TRBJ2-7	CASSHGSYEQYF	TGTGCCAGCAGCCACGGATCCTACGAGCAGTACTTC
TRBV7-6	-	-	TRBJ2-3	CASSPADGTDTQYF	TGTGCCAGCAGCCCGGCGGATGGCACAGATACGCAGTATTTT
TRBV5-5	-	-	TRBJ1-2	CASSLGGGSYYGYTF	TGTGCCAGCAGCTTGGGCGGGGGGTCTTACTATGGCTACACCTTC
TRBV7-8	-	-	TRBJ2-1	CASRLNSNEQFF	TGTGCCAGCAGGTTAAACTCGAATGAGCAGTTCTTC
TRBV7-9	-	-	TRBJ2-3	CASSLVGGTDTQYF	TGTGCCAGCAGCTTAGTCGGGGGCACAGATACGCAGTATTTT
TRBV6-6	-	TRBD1	TRBJ2-7	CASSYGGTGYEQYF	TGTGCCAGCAGTTACGGGGGGACAGGCTACGAGCAGTACTTC
TRBV5-1	-	TRBD1	TRBJ2-2	CASSSWDRVDTGELFF	TGCGCCAGCAGCTCATGGGACAGGGTGGACACCGGGGAGCTGTTTTTT
TRBV28	once	-	TRBJ1-1	CASSFVSNTEAFF	TGTGCCAGCAGTTTTGTCAGCAACACTGAAGCTTTCTTT
TRBV7-8	-	TRBD2	TRBJ2-3	CASSLNTGTNTDTQYF	TGTGCCAGCAGCTTAAATACCGGGACTAACACAGATACGCAGTATTTT
TRBV7-2	-	-	TRBJ1-5	CASSLEIQSFPGQPQHF	TGTGCCAGCAGCTTAGAAATACAATCATTCCCGGGTCAGCCCCAGCATTTT
TRBV7-2	-	TRBD2	TRBJ2-5	CASSLDVTSGGALSETQYF	TGTGCCAGCAGCTTGGATGTCACTAGCGGGGGGGCTTTGTCAGAGACCCAGTACTTC
TRBV7-8	-	TRBD1	TRBJ2-2	CASSLEPQGANTGELFF	TGTGCCAGCAGCTTAGAACCGCAGGGGGCGAACACCGGGGAGCTGTTTTTT
TRBV7-9	-	-	TRBJ2-7	CASSPEGSYEQYF	TGTGCCAGCAGCCCCGAGGGATCCTACGAGCAGTACTTC
TRBV6-5	-	-	TRBJ1-1	CASSRTPVNTEAFF	TGTGCCAGCAGCCGGACACCAGTGAACACTGAAGCTTTCTTT
TRBV2	-	-	TRBJ1-1	CASSEEATSNTEAFF	TGTGCCAGCAGTGAAGAGGCGACCTCTAACACTGAAGCTTTCTTT
TRBV9	-	TRBD1	TRBJ2-2	CASTLQGDGELFF	TGTGCCAGCACCTTACAGGGGGACGGGGAGCTGTTTTTT
TRBV30	-	-	TRBJ2-1	CAWSPAIYNEQFF	TGTGCCTGGAGTCCGGCTATATACAATGAGCAGTTCTTC
TRBV2	-	-	TRBJ1-4	CASSEGGAAINEKLFF	TGTGCCAGCAGTGAAGGTGGGGCGGCCATCAATGAAAAACTGTTTTTT
TRBV11-3	-	-	TRBJ2-7	CASSLGTYEQYF	TGTGCCAGCAGCTTAGGGACCTACGAGCAGTACTTC
TRBV4-1	-	TRBD1	TRBJ1-1	CASSTLAGTGGWNTEAFF	TGCGCCAGCAGCACCTTGGCAGGGACAGGGGGCTGGAACACTGAAGCTTTCTTT
TRBV27	-	-	TRBJ1-5	CASSPAGTGQPQHF	TGTGCCAGCAGTCCCGCCGGGACCGGTCAGCCCCAGCATTTT
TRBV7-6	once	TRBD1	TRBJ2-7	CASSAWNRGDEQYF	TGTGCCAGCAGCGCATGGAACAGGGGGGACGAGCAGTACTTC
TRBV29-1	once	TRBD1	TRBJ1-1	CSVKRAGTANNEAFF	TGCAGCGTTAAAAGGGCCGGGACAGCCAATAATGAAGCTTTCTTT
TRBV2	-	TRBD1	TRBJ1-1	CASRTGSTEAFF	TGTGCCAGCAGGACAGGGAGCACTGAAGCTTTCTTT
TRBV5-5	-	TRBD2	TRBJ2-7	CASSLTSVSYEQYF	TGTGCCAGCAGCTTGACTAGCGTCTCCTACGAGCAGTACTTC
TRBV6-1	once	-	TRBJ2-7	CASSEGEYLVSLSHEQYF	TGTGCCAGCAGTGAAGGGGAGTATCTTGTTTCCCTATCCCACGAGCAGTACTTC
TRBV19	-	-	TRBJ1-1	CASSIGGNTEAFF	TGTGCCAGTAGTATTGGGGGGAACACTGAAGCTTTCTTT
TRBV5-4	-	-	TRBJ1-6	CASSLVIGSPLHF	TGTGCCAGCAGCTTGGTAATTGGTTCACCCCTCCACTTT
TRBV9	-	TRBD2	TRBJ2-5	CASSAASGGPQETQYF	TGTGCCAGCAGCGCGGCTAGCGGGGGGCCGCAAGAGACCCAGTACTTC
TRBV13	-	TRBD2	TRBJ2-5	CASSLAASGKETQYF	TGTGCCAGCAGCTTAGCGGCTAGCGGCAAAGAGACCCAGTACTTC
TRBV27	-	-	TRBJ1-4	CASSPSPERNEKLFF	TGTGCCAGCAGTCCCTCGCCGGAACGTAATGAAAAACTGTTTTTT
TRBV11-2	-	-	TRBJ1-4	CASSFLAGEEKLFF	TGTGCCAGCAGCTTCCTGGCGGGTGAGGAAAAACTGTTTTTT
TRBV30	-	-	TRBJ1-1	CAWSPTGLNTEAFF	TGTGCCTGGAGTCCTACAGGGTTGAACACTGAAGCTTTCTTT
TRBV7-9	-	-	TRBJ1-4	CASIGGDEKLFF	TGTGCCAGCATCGGGGGGGATGAAAAACTGTTTTTT
TRBV2	-	-	TRBJ2-7	CASHDSSYEQYF	TGTGCCAGCCATGACAGCTCCTACGAGCAGTACTTC
TRBV28	-	-	TRBJ2-1	CASSLYGSVNEQFF	TGTGCCAGCAGTTTATATGGTAGCGTCAATGAGCAGTTCTTC
TRBV19	-	TRBD1	TRBJ1-5	CASSILPQGAQPQHF	TGTGCCAGTAGTATTTTGCCACAGGGGGCGCAGCCCCAGCATTTT
TRBV28	-	-	TRBJ1-4	CASSLVAEYPGKEKLFF	TGTGCCAGCAGTTTGGTGGCAGAGTACCCTGGGAAGGAAAAACTGTTTTTT
TRBV7-9	-	-	TRBJ2-3	CASGFGGTQYF	TGTGCCAGCGGGTTTGGAGGTACGCAGTATTTT
TRBV27	few	TRBD1	TRBJ2-7	CASSLWTGNEQYF	TGTGCCAGCAGCCTCTGGACAGGGAACGAGCAGTACTTC
TRBV5-4	-	TRBD2	TRBJ2-2	CASSLREVGELFF	TGTGCCAGCAGTTTACGGGAGGTCGGGGAGCTGTTTTTT
TRBV7-9	-	-	TRBJ2-1	CASSAPGLLQFF	TGTGCCAGCAGCGCCCCGGGACTCCTGCAGTTCTTC
TRBV9	-	TRBD2	TRBJ2-1	CASSVAWGREDYNEQFF	TGTGCCAGCAGCGTAGCCTGGGGGCGGGAGGACTACAATGAGCAGTTCTTC
TRBV27	-	-	TRBJ1-5	CASSLAHSNQPQHF	TGTGCCAGCAGTTTGGCGCATAGCAATCAGCCCCAGCATTTT
TRBV4-2	-	TRBD1	TRBJ1-1	CASSEGDRGQDEAFF	TGTGCCAGCAGCGAGGGGGACAGGGGCCAGGATGAAGCTTTCTTT
TRBV27	-	-	TRBJ2-1	CASSFFWATSTDEQFF	TGTGCCAGCAGTTTCTTTTGGGCGACTAGTACCGATGAGCAGTTCTTC
TRBV6-5	-	TRBD2	TRBJ2-3	CASGTLAGMTDTQYF	TGTGCCAGCGGCACTTTAGCGGGAATGACAGATACGCAGTATTTT
TRBV11-3	-	-	TRBJ2-1	CASSDPLWGGGIQQFF	TGTGCCAGCAGCGACCCACTTTGGGGAGGTGGTATCCAGCAGTTCTTC
TRBV27	-	-	TRBJ2-3	CASSLMGDTQYF	TGTGCCAGCAGTTTAATGGGGGATACGCAGTATTTT
TRBV9	-	-	TRBJ2-7	CASSVGSSTYEQYF	TGTGCCAGCAGCGTAGGAAGCTCTACCTACGAGCAGTACTTC
TRBV19	-	-	TRBJ1-3	CASSKTPGNTIYF	TGTGCCAGTAGTAAGACTCCCGGAAACACCATATATTTT
TRBV6-5	-	TRBD1	TRBJ1-5	CASSSFRTGHQPQHF	TGTGCCAGCAGTTCTTTCCGGACAGGGCATCAGCCCCAGCATTTT
TRBV4-2	-	TRBD1	TRBJ2-2	CASSQEQGARTGELFF	TGTGCCAGCAGCCAAGAACAGGGGGCACGGACCGGGGAGCTGTTTTTT
TRBV5-4	once	TRBD1	TRBJ2-1	CASSKGQGWYEQFF	TGTGCCAGCAGCAAGGGACAGGGGTGGTATGAGCAGTTCTTC